This TCR beta chain was identified in a study of CD8 T cells in ankylosing spondylitis. As for this clonotype: Its antigen is undetermined.

Generation of TCR beta libraries employed quantitative 5'-RACE incorporating molecular barcodes. TCRdb re-derived calls from the 5' RACE reads in MiXCR, one entry per CDR3 protein. The data hold approximately 200,000 distinct CDR3 sequences, with around 13% observed a single time. Looked up from germline, CDR1 is DFQATT and CDR2 is SNEGSKA (reference sequence). This CDR3 has 12 amino acids. V dropped 6 bases and J dropped 4; count of bases not matched to a gene: 5. Study-wide points: Significant enrichment of disease-linked clones was reportedly seen in matched ankylosing spondylitis synovial fluid. What seemed typical of ankylosing spondylitis blood was a TCR beta motif built from about 8 highly homologous variants. Relatively rare in peripheral blood, disease-linked clones were also CD8+.

This chain connects TRBV20-1 to TRBJ2-7; 8 bases are shared with TRBD1. The origin of this receptor is a male donor with ankylosing spondylitis or in good health (not recorded which). Sequenced material: blood, either unsorted or a sorted T cell fraction (not recorded which). The CDR3 coding sequence is TGCAGTGCCCGGGACAGGTGGTACGAGCAGTACTTC. It codes for CSARDRWYEQYF.